The rows below give T cell receptor beta chains drawn from one sample of a study of blood T cell repertoires in COVID-19. Generated by immunoSEQ multiplex PCR, the TCRdb table keeps only in-frame clones and is missing some. The table has 250,000 to 300,000 clones, roughly nine tenths seen once. The sequencing sample was made of peripheral blood. These receptors all come from a man aged 50 or older with acute or convalescent COVID-19. CDR3s leave out the opening cysteine and the closing phenylalanine or tryptophan. The size of a clone is reported for some rows only, either as once, few or many, or as a class for expanded clones.

v_call clone_size cdr3_aa
TRBV5-6 - ASSLGRRDTEAF
TRBV9 - ASSPGDGNQPQH
TRBV7-9 - ASSRLDTGGTGELF
TRBV11-2 - ASSIYRGSSYEQY
TRBV15 - ATSSGGSNTEAF
TRBV18 once ASSLTRDRVYEQY
TRBV10-2 - ASSPQDSYEQY
TRBV4-1 - ASSQDEGERSPLH
TRBV11-3 - ASSLSGTGTEAF
TRBV7-2 - ASSPEDRGNEAQY
TRBV15 - ATSRAAGGHDEQF
TRBV6-5 - ASRGRSSYNEQF